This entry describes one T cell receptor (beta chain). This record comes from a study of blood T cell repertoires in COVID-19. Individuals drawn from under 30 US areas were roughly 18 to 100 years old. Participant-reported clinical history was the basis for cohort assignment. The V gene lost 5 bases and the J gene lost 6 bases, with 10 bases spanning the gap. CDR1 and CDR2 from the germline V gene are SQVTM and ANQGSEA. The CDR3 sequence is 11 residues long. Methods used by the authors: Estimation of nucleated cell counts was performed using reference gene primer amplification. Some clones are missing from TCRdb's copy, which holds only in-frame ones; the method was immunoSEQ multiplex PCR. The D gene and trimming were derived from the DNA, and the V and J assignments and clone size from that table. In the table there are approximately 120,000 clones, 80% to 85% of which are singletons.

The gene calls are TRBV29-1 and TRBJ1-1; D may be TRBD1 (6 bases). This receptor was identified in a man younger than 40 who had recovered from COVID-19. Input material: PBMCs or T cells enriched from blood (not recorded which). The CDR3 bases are TGCAGCGTTCCTGGGGGCTCTGAAGCTTTCTTT. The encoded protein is CSVPGGSEAFF.